The present T cell receptor (beta chain) was sequenced within a study of cytomegalovirus exposure and HLA in healthy donors (TCRdb year 2017). Broadly, across the study: In an earlier analysis of roughly 590 of the donors, 250 to 350 Gb of sequence data and 90 million to 130 million unique TCR beta sequences from 150 million to 200 million T cells were reported. An early release covering more than 500 HLA-typed donors comprised about 310 gigabases of sequencing data and 65 million to 100 million unique TCR sequences. The genetic ancestry cluster associated with self-reported Caucasian donors included around 76% of the roughly 410 genotyped donors. The study aimed to test whether signatures of past pathogen exposure could be identified by cataloging public T cell receptors. The T cell repertoires of 700 or so subjects were profiled by immunosequencing and related to cytomegalovirus serostatus. A separate validation cohort of approximately 120 different subjects was used in addition to the roughly 620-subject first cohort. High-throughput TCR immunosequencing, statistical association of individual TCRs with disease status, and machine learning were combined to predict cytomegalovirus infection status. A later analysis re-examined previously published TCR beta repertoires from several hundred donors and added high-resolution HLA genotyping to investigate patterns of TCR occurrence. Rather than using new phenotypic data, the later analysis identified candidate immune exposures from TCR beta sequences and from how often those sequences occurred across donors. In an earlier analysis of 550 to 700 of the donors, high-throughput TCR beta sequencing was used to judge whether each TCR beta V gene segment behaved as functional or pseudogenic. Alongside the repertoire data, information on donor age, sex, ethnicity and CMV serostatus was compiled. A later genetic analysis took genome-wide SNP genotypes for about 55% of the roughly 700 donors and used that subset as a discovery cohort. Every repertoire in the discovery cohort had been generated on one and the same sequencing platform. HLA typing included class I and class II loci at four-digit resolution. Typing coverage varied by locus: roughly 629-640 donors for A, B, C, DRB1 and DQB1; 500 to 550 for DQA1; about 590 for DPA1; under 490 for DPB1. Roughly five DR-DQ haplotypes were handled as single units for association and clustering because linkage in the cohort was strong. Across around 400 genotyped donors of the cohort, an average of approximately 200,000 unique TCR beta nucleotide sequences per donor were sequenced, and about a sixth of those sequences were non-productive. The study at large found these results: A later analysis found that HLA-associated TCR beta chains were more clonally expanded and had lower generation probabilities than equally common non-associated chains. According to the authors, the approach could potentially be generalized to other disease states and immunological phenotypes. A later analysis reported that several top co-occurrence clusters appeared linked to parvovirus B19, influenza, CMV and Epstein-Barr virus. The only immune exposure information available for the cohort was CMV serostatus. Some IMGT-functional V segments, including TRBV6-2 and TRBV6-3, could not be distinguished by the 87-base-pair reads and were therefore excluded. Linkage disequilibrium might explain the correlated functional status among segregating V segments, but an unknown experimental factor could not be excluded. Strong co-occurrence of HLA alleles, especially DR and DQ, made assigning TCR associations to individual alleles difficult. While some public TCRs were present in many individuals, most TCR sequences turned up only very rarely across donors. In both the original and validation cohorts, the classifier was reported to diagnose cytomegalovirus status with high specificity and sensitivity. Because counts were too low, seventeen rarely observed V segments, including chromosome 9 orphons, were excluded from the earlier analysis of about 500 of the donors. In the study, around 150 TCR beta chains were listed as associated with cytomegalovirus. Because HLA typing was unavailable for some donors at each locus, only the typed subset was used in association tests. A group of highly shared sequence variants was considered likely to be a technical artifact of the sequencing pipeline. In an earlier analysis of 500 to 650 of the donors, most TCR beta V segments appeared in productive rearrangements about 87% or about 30% of the time, broadly matching IMGT annotations. Most CMV-associated TCR beta chains appeared to be HLA-restricted in a later analysis, and the HLA associations seemed to be driven largely by CMV exposure. An association between a missense DCLRE1C variant and V-gene and J-gene trimming of TCR beta chains was found in a later genetic analysis and replicated in an independent cohort. According to a later genetic analysis, donors in an Asian-associated ancestry cluster had fewer N-insertions in productive TCRs than the approximately 710-donor mean. In vitro tests confirmed that three of the cytomegalovirus-associated TCR beta chains recognize cytomegalovirus antigens. Roughly uniform sequencing depth across donors was assumed in presence/absence analyses, although this assumption may not hold. This cohort had only TCR beta chains sequenced, and the lack of alpha or paired-chain data limited which features could be detected. A later analysis associated around 16,000 TCR beta sequences with specific HLA alleles at a false discovery rate of 0.05. A further reported finding was that TCR beta sequences accurately predicted the HLA-A and HLA-B alleles for most subjects in the first cohort. In a later analysis, TCR association rates were found to vary across HLA loci, with the most associated TCRs seen for DRB1 alleles and the fewest for HLA-C alleles.

The cohort was made up of approximately 670 healthy bone marrow donors. Cohort members were all nominally healthy when sampled, although unrecorded immune exposures were likely present. The donor was CMV seronegative and was included in the group of a few hundred seronegative cohort members. Each donor provided a peripheral blood sample, and peripheral blood mononuclear cells were used for TCR beta sequencing. Genomic DNA was extracted from the blood cell samples with the Qiagen DNeasy Blood Extraction Kit. About this clone itself: The target of this receptor is not known. There are no base qualities to consult, and no much larger clone falls within one base.

The method behind the library was the immunoSEQ multiplex PCR assay. The multiplex PCR relied on a mix of 60 forward primers for TCR Vbeta segments and 13 reverse primers for TCR Jbeta segments. A multiplex PCR assay on genomic DNA amplified the CDR3 region of rearranged TCR beta genes. The amplified TCR beta libraries were sequenced on the Illumina HiSeq System as 87-base-pair reads. The original pipeline was this. In a later analysis, tens of millions of unique TCR beta chains were counted across the approximately 620 repertoires, and about 9.9 million of these chains were shared by at least two donors. To remove PCR and sequencing errors, raw reads were error-corrected and collapsed into unique sequences using a nearest-neighbor algorithm that merged closely related sequences. V, D and J gene segments were assigned by aligning CDR3 sequences to IMGT reference sequences. For a sequence to be retained, a match of at least six nucleotides to both a V gene segment and a J gene segment was required. A rearrangement counted as productive if the CDR3 had no stop codons and remained in frame with V and J, and every other rearrangement counted as non-productive. Following IMGT convention, CDR3 was defined as the stretch from the second conserved V-encoded cysteine to the conserved J-encoded phenylalanine. The earlier analysis of 550 to 650 of the donors excluded any sequence lacking an unambiguous match to a single V gene segment. In an earlier analysis of 587 of the donors, V segments were called functional above 56.7% productive rearrangements and were called segregating when the between-donor standard deviation exceeded 5%. To diagnose cytomegalovirus status from the catalog of TCR beta chain sequences, a statistical classification framework was built. In a later analysis, TCR nucleotide sequences were compared against IMGT/GENE-DB human TR gene sequences so that V and J genes could be assigned. The TCRdist pipeline was used in a later analysis to assign CDR3 sequences and most-parsimonious VDJ recombination scenarios. In a later analysis, each TCR beta chain was defined by its CDR3 amino acid sequence together with its V-gene family, and reads lacking a unique V-gene family were excluded. In a later analysis, 450 to 600 highly shared, low-generation-probability nucleotide sequences were removed to address suspected cross-contamination and a sequencing artifact. In a later analysis, a clonal expansion index for each public chain was calculated from normalized within-repertoire ranks of inferred template counts. In a later analysis, generation probabilities were computed with a VDJ recombination model fitted to out-of-frame rearrangements, and the resulting probabilities were checked against IGoR. In a later analysis, hypergeometric tests were used to score TCR-TCR, TCR-HLA and TCR-CMV co-occurrence, with a repertoire-size bias correction applied to TCR pairs. A later analysis estimated false discovery rates by permuting HLA or CMV assignments 20 times. In a later analysis, co-occurring TCRs were grouped using DBSCAN, and TCRdist sequence similarity was added for clustering within HLA-allele-positive subsets. Repertoires with fewer than 30,000 or more than 120,000 public chains, plus five repertoires with anomalous nucleotide sharing, were excluded from co-occurrence clustering. TCRdb took over this immuneACCESS table, retaining in-frame rearrangements with V and J assigned. Such tables are incomplete; in checked studies, under half of the missing clones stem from an unresolved V gene, and the remainder is unexplained. That table gives V, J and clone size, and the DNA gave D and trimming. This sample lists under 200,000 clones; approximately 71% were detected once. The ten largest clones add up to around 4.9% of the sample.

Inclusive of the bounding cysteine and phenylalanine, the CDR3 is 16 residues long. The sequence is cut down to CDR3 DNA, 48 bases in frame from base 1. The germline V gene encodes CDR1 MNHNY and CDR2 SVGAGI (reference sequence). Trimmed from V: 6 bases; trimmed from J: 2 bases; junction bases lacking a gene match: 10. Sequenced: PBMCs. The sequence came from a male donor in good health and CMV-seronegative. The rearrangement combines TRBV6-6 with TRBJ1-5, with 7 bases aligning to TRBD1. The DNA sequence reads TGTGCCAGCAGACCTGAGGGTGACAGGGGCAATCAGCCCCAGCATTTT. Its amino acids are CASRPEGDRGNQPQHF.